Following are 30 T cell receptor beta chains from one sample sequenced in a study of immune evolution from preneoplasia to lung adenocarcinoma. Using immunoSEQ multiplex PCR, the repertoire was profiled, and TCRdb retains in-frame clones only, with some absent. The sample shows some 5,100 clones, roughly 79% of them seen only once. Sample: FFPE minimally invasive lung adenocarcinoma tissue. These receptors all come from a person aged 55-79 years with lung adenocarcinoma.

This clone qualifies as large. The chain has TRBV6-6 and TRBJ2-3; 10 nucleotides agree with TRBD2. This CDR3 region has 15 residues. The ends lost 5 bases at V and 5 bases at J; junction bases unmatched: 7. The V gene's germline CDR1 is MNHNY and CDR2 SVGAGI (reference sequence). The CDR3 nucleotides read TGTGCCAGCAGTCGGACTAGCGGAAGACGAGATACGCAGTATTTT. Its translation: CASSRTSGRRDTQYF.

The rearrangement links TRBV9 to TRBJ2-5; D remains unclear. The V end lost 0 bases, the J end lost 3 bases, and 12 bases lay between the germline ends. The germline CDR1 and CDR2 sequences are SGDLS and YYNGEE. This CDR3 region has 15 residues. The chain's CDR3 is CASSVGPEAEETQYF. The DNA of the CDR3 is TGTGCCAGCAGCGTAGGGCCCGAGGCCGAAGAGACCCAGTACTTC.

The V and J genes are TRBV7-2 and TRBJ1-5; no definite D call. Trimming pared 2 bases from V and 0 bases from J, leaving 8 bases between. The CDR3 consists of 15 residues. Looked up from germline, CDR1 is SGHTA and CDR2 is FQGNSA. CDR3 sequence: CASSLKSGSNQPQHF. Written as DNA, the CDR3 is TGTGCCAGCAGCTTAAAATCAGGTAGCAATCAGCCCCAGCATTTT.

This sequence joins TRBV6-1 and TRBJ1-2, with 7 bases aligning to TRBD1. The CDR3 is 14 residues long. V gave up 5 bases and J gave up 5 bases; unmatched junction bases: 8. In germline, CDR1 is MNHNS, CDR2 SASEGT. CDR3 residues: CASSPDREAYGYTF. The CDR3 DNA reads TGTGCCAGCAGTCCCGACAGGGAAGCGTATGGCTACACCTTC.

The J gene is TRBJ2-1, the V gene TRBV27, with a tentative D call TRBD2 (6 bases). The CDR3 covers 17 residues. Trimming left V 4 bases short and J 9 bases short, with 25 bases between. CDR1 and CDR2 (germline): MNHEY, SMNVEV (reference sequence). The CDR3, as DNA: TGTGCCAGCAGTTCCCAAAGGACGTTCTCGGGAGTGGGTGAGCAGTTCTTC. The encoded protein is CASSSQRTFSGVGEQFF.

This chain uses TRBV10-2 with TRBJ2-7; TRBD2 agrees at 13 bases. V shed 8 bases and J 1 base; nucleotides not matched to a gene: 2. This CDR3 spans 14 amino acids. In germline, CDR1 is WSHSY, CDR2 SAAADI. Here the CDR3 reads CASGGLAGSYEQYF. CDR3 nucleotide sequence: TGCGCCAGCGGGGGACTAGCGGGATCCTACGAGCAGTACTTC.

The CDR3 coding sequence is TGTGCCAGCAGCTTGGCCGCTGTTTTCGGAAACACCATATATTTT. Encoded protein: CASSLAAVFGNTIYF. The chain couples TRBV5-6 to TRBJ1-3; D remains unclear. Germline CDR1 is SGHDT and CDR2 is YYEEEE. There are 15 residues in the CDR3. The ends were cut back, 0 bases at V and 4 bases at J, with 11 bases in the middle.

This sequence joins TRBV28 and TRBJ2-7, with 10 bases that match TRBD2. There are 17 residues in the CDR3. Germline V gene lookup returns CDR1 MDHEN and CDR2 SYDVKM. The V and J ends lost 6 bases and 3 bases, in that order; junction bases with no gene match: 14. CDR3 sequence (DNA): TGTGCCAGCAGCCGGACTAGCGGTAGTTTGGCCTTCTACGAGCAGTACTTC. It yields the protein CASSRTSGSLAFYEQYF.

This clone showed up just a few times. The chain has TRBV11-1 and TRBJ2-3; 8 bases line up with TRBD2. Germline CDR1 is SGHAT and CDR2 is FQDESV (reference sequence). Trimming cost V 5 bases and J 8 bases; bases outside gene matches: 15. The CDR3 covers 16 residues. The CDR3 reads CASSQGSGRDPVTQYF. The DNA for the CDR3 is TGTGCCAGCAGCCAGGGGAGCGGGAGAGACCCGGTTACGCAGTATTTT.

Relative to its sample, this clone is large. Other DNA variants within this sample encode the same CDR3. The chain recombines TRBV29-1 with TRBJ1-1, with D possibly being TRBD1 (6 bases). Looked up from germline, CDR1 is SQVTM and CDR2 is ANQGSEA. V gave up 6 bases and J gave up 0 bases, with 11 bases separating them. The CDR3 covers 13 residues. The chain's CDR3 is CSVGQRLNTEAFF. CDR3 DNA sequence: TGCAGCGTAGGACAGCGGCTGAACACTGAAGCTTTCTTT.

V gene TRBV30 combines with J gene TRBJ1-2; 8 bases align to TRBD1. Unmatched junction bases numbered 5, after V lost 3 bases and J lost 8 bases. The CDR3 consists of 12 residues. Germline V CDR1 and CDR2: GTSNPN, SVGIG (reference sequence). The CDR3 loop reads CAWSQGATGYTF. The CDR3 bases are TGTGCCTGGAGCCAGGGGGCGACCGGCTACACCTTC.

This CDR3 is CASSPQTSGVQETQYF. CDR3 DNA sequence: TGTGCCAGCAGCCCTCAGACTAGCGGGGTGCAAGAGACCCAGTACTTC. V gene TRBV25-1 combines with J gene TRBJ2-5; 11 bases match TRBD2. After removal of 6 bases from V and 2 bases from J, the junction contained 8 bases not matched to a gene. Germline CDR1 reads MGHDK; CDR2 reads SYGVNS. The CDR3 totals 16 residues.

The CDR3 bases are TGTGCCAGCAGCTCCCTTTGGAATGAGCAGTTCTTC. Its protein product is CASSSLWNEQFF. The chain carries TRBV13 and TRBJ2-1, with D unresolved. The CDR3 runs 12 residues. V shed 4 bases and J shed 7 bases, with 8 bases lying between them. Germline V gene data show CDR1 as PRHDT and CDR2 as FYEKMQ (reference sequence).

V usage is TRBV4-2 and J usage is TRBJ2-5, with D possibly TRBD2 on 8 matching bases. The CDR3 loop spans 21 amino acids. The V and J ends lost 1 base and 5 bases respectively, with 32 bases between them. Germline-derived CDR1 and CDR2 are LGHNA and YNFKEQ. This chain's CDR3 is CASSQVFIGRANRGLEETQYF. Here the CDR3 DNA reads TGTGCCAGCAGCCAAGTTTTTATCGGGAGGGCGAATAGGGGGCTAGAGGAGACCCAGTACTTC.

In its sample, this clone was seen a few times. This chain uses TRBV7-8 with TRBJ2-2; 10 nucleotides match TRBD2. The CDR3 consists of 16 residues. J lost 2 bases, V lost 5 bases, and 5 bases had no gene match. Germline V gives CDR1 SGHVS, CDR2 FQNEAQ. CDR3 sequence (DNA): TGTGCCAGCAGCCGCCTAGCGGGAGTAAACACCGGGGAGCTGTTTTTT. Its protein is CASSRLAGVNTGELFF.

This chain uses TRBV2 with TRBJ1-4, with unresolved D. V shed 2 bases and J shed 4 bases, with 8 bases lying between them. Germline CDR1 reads SNHLY; CDR2 reads FYNNEI. This CDR3 spans 14 amino acids. The CDR3 DNA follows: TGTGCCAGCAGTGAATCCGGGTTTAATGAAAAACTGTTTTTT. This translates into CASSESGFNEKLFF.

The rearrangement joins TRBV7-3 to TRBJ2-1; possibly TRBD2 for D (5 bases). The V and J ends lost 5 bases and 0 bases respectively, with 14 bases between them. CDR3 length equals 16 residues. Germline values: CDR1 SGHTA, CDR2 FQGTGA. The CDR3 DNA sequence: TGTGCCAGCAGCCCCGGCGGACTGAGCTCCTACAATGAGCAGTTCTTC. It encodes CASSPGGLSSYNEQFF.

This clone showed up just once. V usage is TRBV27 and J usage is TRBJ2-1; no clear D. V dropped 3 bases and J dropped 6 bases, with 9 bases sitting between them. CDR1 and CDR2 from the germline V gene are MNHEY and SMNVEV (reference sequence). CDR3 size: 13 residues. CDR3 coding DNA: TGTGCCAGCAGTTTGGAAGGGTTCAATGAGCAGTTCTTC. Translating gives CASSLEGFNEQFF.

The rearrangement uses TRBV5-1 and TRBJ1-1, with TRBD1 as a possible D gene (6 bases). In germline, CDR1 is SGHRS, CDR2 YFSETQ. The CDR3 is 14 residues long. Trimming left V 4 bases short and J 4 bases short, with 14 bases between. CDR3 sequence reads: CASSLGGASTEAFF. The CDR3 coding sequence is TGCGCCAGCAGCCTGGGGGGGGCTAGCACTGAAGCTTTCTTT. The complete variable domain, with remaining parts taken from reference TRBV5-1 and TRBJ1-1, reads KAGVTQTPRYLIKTRGQQVTLSCSPISGHRSVSWYQQTPGQGLQFLFEYFSETQRNKGNFPGRFSGRQFSNSRSEMNVSTLELGDSALYLCASSLGGASTEAFFGQGTRLTVV.

The genes are TRBV10-1 and TRBJ2-2; no firm D call. This CDR3 spans 17 amino acids. Trimming shortened V by 0 bases and J by 2 bases, and 13 bases separated the two germline ends. The germline CDR1 and CDR2 sequences are WNHNN and SYGVQD (reference sequence). Here the CDR3 reads CASSESVGSINTGELFF. The CDR3 coding sequence is TGCGCCAGCAGTGAGTCGGTAGGATCTATTAACACCGGGGAGCTGTTTTTT.

V gene TRBV18 combines with J gene TRBJ1-1; possibly TRBD1 for D (5 bases). V gave up 7 bases and J gave up 7 bases, with 10 bases separating them. Germline CDR1 reads KGHSH; CDR2 reads LQKENI. The CDR3 covers 11 residues. CDR3 sequence: CASLDSHEAFF. In nucleotides, the CDR3 is TGTGCCAGCTTAGACAGCCATGAAGCTTTCTTT. The whole variable domain, filled in from reference TRBV18 and TRBJ1-1, reads NAGVMQNPRHLVRRRGQEARLRCSPMKGHSHVYWYRQLPEEGLKFMVYLQKENIIDESGMPKERFSAEFPKEGPSILRIQQVVRGDSAAYFCASLDSHEAFFGQGTRLTVV.

This chain joins TRBV19 and TRBJ2-7; D unresolved. CDR1 and CDR2 (germline): LNHDA, SQIVND (reference sequence). Trimming stripped 4 bases from V and 5 bases from J, with 9 bases between. The CDR3 loop spans 12 amino acids. The CDR3 nucleotides read TGTGCCAGTAGTAGTGGAGTGAACGAGCAGTACTTC. This translates into CASSSGVNEQYF.

The chain has TRBV7-3 and TRBJ2-2, with D unresolved. Deletions cut 5 bases from V and 2 bases from J, with 12 bases between. The CDR3 is 15 residues long. The germline V gene encodes CDR1 SGHTA and CDR2 FQGTGA. The CDR3 region has the DNA TGTGCCAGCAGCCCCGCGGCGGCAAACACCGGGGAGCTGTTTTTT. Translated, it gives CASSPAAANTGELFF. Complete variable domain (other parts from reference TRBV7-3 and TRBJ2-2): GAGVSQTPSNKVTEKGKYVELRCDPISGHTALYWYRQSLGQGPEFLIYFQGTGAADDSGLPNDRFFAVRPEGSVSTLKIQRTERGDSAVYLCASSPAAANTGELFFGEGSRLTVL.

By sample share, this clone is large. The chain uses TRBV27 and TRBJ2-2; D not certain. The V end lost 8 bases, the J end lost 4 bases, and 5 bases lay between the germline ends. Germline V CDR1 and CDR2: MNHEY, SMNVEV (reference sequence). This CDR3 comprises 11 residues. The CDR3 DNA is TGTGCCAGCCGGTTCACCGGGGAGCTGTTTTTT. As protein: CASRFTGELFF.

This clone came up a few times. In DNA, the CDR3 is TGCGCCAGCAGCCAAGAAGACCGAAGTAGGTTTGAAAAACTGTTTTTT. Amino acid sequence: CASSQEDRSRFEKLFF. The chain is built from TRBV4-3 and TRBJ1-4; D is unclear. V gave up 0 bases and J gave up 7 bases, with 15 bases separating them. The germline V gene has CDR1 LGHNA and CDR2 YSLEER. This CDR3 spans 16 amino acids.

This chain connects TRBV7-8 to TRBJ2-2; D gene uncertain. V lost 2 bases and J lost 7, with 5 bases in between. The CDR3 is made up of 12 amino acids. Germline V gene data show CDR1 as SGHVS and CDR2 as FQNEAQ. The CDR3 protein is CASSLSDGELFF. The DNA of the CDR3 is TGTGCCAGCAGCTTATCAGACGGGGAGCTGTTTTTT.

By frequency in the sample, this clone is large. This same CDR3 is encoded by further DNA sequences in the sample. This chain links TRBV9 with TRBJ1-3; D perhaps matches TRBD1 (5 bases). The germline CDR1 and CDR2 sequences are SGDLS and YYNGEE. The CDR3 sequence is 17 residues long. The V and J ends lost 2 bases and 1 base respectively, with 16 bases between them. The CDR3 DNA sequence: TGTGCCAGCAGCGTCGAACTATGGGGGGATTCTGGAAACACCATATATTTT. It is translated as CASSVELWGDSGNTIYF.

This clone has more than one count but fewer than ten. V gene TRBV2 combines with J gene TRBJ1-4; no clear D. Per the germline V gene, CDR1 is SNHLY and CDR2 is FYNNEI. The V end was cut by 8 bases, the J end by 0 bases, with 7 bases between. The CDR3 has 13 amino acids. The CDR3 protein is CASSQPTNEKLFF. The DNA for the CDR3 is TGTGCCAGCTCACAGCCAACTAATGAAAAACTGTTTTTT.

The chain has TRBV4-1 and TRBJ2-7; D assignment may be TRBD1 or TRBD2 (6 bases each). V gave up 1 base and J gave up 4 bases, with 14 bases separating them. Germline V gene sequence: CDR1 MGHRA, CDR2 YSYEKL. This CDR3 has 15 amino acids. CDR3 region: CASSQGRDTRYEQYF. In DNA form, the CDR3 reads TGCGCCAGCAGCCAAGGGCGGGACACGAGATACGAGCAGTACTTC.

This clone was counted between two and nine times. The rearrangement joins TRBV11-2 to TRBJ2-7, with no clear D. V was cut by 0 bases and J by 5 bases, with 14 bases left in between. The CDR3 consists of 15 residues. The germline V gene has CDR1 SGHAT and CDR2 FQNNGV. DNA for the CDR3: TGTGCCAGCAGCTTAGATCAGCCCTACTACCACGAGCAGTACTTC. Translation gives CASSLDQPYYHEQYF.